Described below is a single T cell receptor (beta chain) sequence and its context. The antigen is not known. PCR amplification relied on 60 Vbeta primers (plus 13 Jbeta primers). TCRdb's table, derived via immunoSEQ multiplex PCR, lists solely in-frame clones and lacks some. The table has over 150,000 clones, about three quarters seen once. This specimen comes from a study of cytomegalovirus exposure and HLA in healthy donors. The CDR3 loop spans 14 amino acids. CDR1 is MDHEN, CDR2 SYDVKM, per germline. The junction had 1 base not matched to a gene; V was cut back by 3 bases and J by 2 bases. Whole-study findings and limits: A later analysis showed TCR association rates differing by HLA locus, peaking at DRB1 and lowest at HLA-C. A previous analysis found most TCR beta V segments productive roughly 87% or roughly 30% of the time. In a later analysis, HLA-associated beta chains showed higher expansion and lower generation probabilities than comparable chains.

The chain employs TRBV28 and TRBJ1-3; 7 bases are a match to TRBD1. The origin of this receptor is a woman in her twenties or thirties in good health and CMV-seropositive. The sample comprised PBMCs. The CDR3, as DNA: TGTGCCAGCAGTTTCACAGGGGCTGGAAACACCATATATTTT. Translation: CASSFTGAGNTIYF. The full variable domain, rest sourced from reference TRBV28 and TRBJ1-3, is DVKVTQSSRYLVKRTGEKVFLECVQDMDHENMFWYRQDPGLGLRLIYFSYDVKMKEKGDIPEGYSVSREKKERFSLILESASTNQTSMYLCASSFTGAGNTIYFGEGSWLTVV.